Each of the 19 T cell receptor beta chains below was sequenced from the same sample in a study of vaccination and CD4 T cells after COVID-19. Sequenced with the Oncomine TCR Beta short-read assay was DNA taken from cultured CD4+ T cells. TCRdb passed the PCR reads through MiXCR, listing each CDR3 protein once. The sample lists about 25,000 distinct CDR3 sequences, over 25% occurring once. Their antigen targets remain unknown. The time point was: late sampling 161 to 241 days after vaccination in a few convalescent patients. Described treatment: approximately nine-day PBMC culture with coronavirus spike peptide pools or control peptides (ViraFEST assay). The sequencing here drew on CD4+ T cells from blood, cultured in vitro, taken about 7 months after SARS-CoV-2 vaccination. The receptors originated from a human donor who had recovered from COVID-19.

The sample holds a few counts of this clonotype. The chain carries TRBV7-3 and TRBJ1-2; no firm D call. The V gene lost 1 base and the J gene lost 3 bases, with 12 bases spanning the gap. Germline V CDR1 and CDR2: SGHTA, FQGTGA. This CDR3 contains 15 residues. The CDR3 sequence is CASSLRAEEDYGYTF. The CDR3 coding sequence is TGTGCCAGCAGCTTAAGGGCCGAAGAAGACTATGGCTACACCTTC.

V gene TRBV28 combines with J gene TRBJ1-5; D uncertain. The CDR3 has 11 residues. The germline CDR1 and CDR2 sequences are MDHEN and SYDVKM. Between the trimmed V and J ends, which lost 10 bases and 6 bases, there was a span of 10 bases. CDR3 in DNA: TGTGCCACCGCGGGTTTTCAGCCCCAGCATTTT. Amino acids: CATAGFQPQHF.

The chain employs TRBV6-1 and TRBJ2-1; D is possibly TRBD2 (5 bases). The CDR3 has 12 amino acids. Per the germline V gene, CDR1 is MNHNS and CDR2 is SASEGT. The V end was cut by 3 bases, the J end by 7 bases, with 7 bases between. CDR3 in amino acids: CASSDRLNEQFF. CDR3 nucleotides: TGTGCCAGCAGTGATCGACTAAATGAGCAGTTCTTC.

In this sample, this clonotype turned up a few times. The chain has TRBV27 and TRBJ2-1; 8 bases line up with TRBD2. Per the germline V gene, CDR1 is MNHEY and CDR2 is SMNVEV (reference sequence). This CDR3 is built from 16 residues. Germline trimming cut 5 bases from V and 5 bases from J; bases unmatched to any gene: 11. This chain's CDR3 is CASSSQAGVGHNEQFF. DNA for the CDR3: TGTGCCAGCAGTAGTCAAGCGGGAGTGGGCCACAATGAGCAGTTCTTC.

This chain uses TRBV5-1 with TRBJ1-2; 8 bases are shared with TRBD1. Germline V gene data show CDR1 as SGHRS and CDR2 as YFSETQ. Unmatched junction bases numbered 5, after V lost 4 bases and J lost 6 bases. CDR3 length: 13 residues. CDR3 in amino acids: CASSRTGRDGYTF. The DNA of the CDR3 is TGCGCCAGCAGCCGGACAGGGCGGGATGGCTACACCTTC.

V and J are TRBV14 and TRBJ2-7, with D unclear. The CDR3 runs 16 residues. V gave up 0 bases and J gave up 0 bases, with 12 bases separating them. Germline-derived CDR1 and CDR2 are SGHDN and FVKESK. CDR3 nucleotides: TGTGCCAGCAGCCAAGATCTGGGAACCCCCTCCTACGAGCAGTACTTC. As protein: CASSQDLGTPSYEQYF.

The chain couples TRBV20-1 to TRBJ1-1, with 7 bases fitting TRBD1. Germline-derived CDR1 and CDR2 are DFQATT and SNEGSKA (reference sequence). The CDR3 has 19 residues. V was clipped by 8 bases and J by 2 bases; unmatched bases: 26. The DNA of the CDR3 is TGCAGTATGTCAATAGGCCCGGGACAGCTGAAGGGGGGAAACACTGAAGCTTTCTTT. Its translation: CSMSIGPGQLKGGNTEAFF.

This clonotype was found a few times. This chain joins TRBV6-1 and TRBJ2-1, with 9 bases identical to TRBD2. This CDR3 is 17 amino acids long. The V segment lost 3 bases and the J segment 9 bases; nucleotides outside the gene matches: 15. CDR1 and CDR2 from the germline V gene are MNHNS and SASEGT. The CDR3 region is CASSDPRPSGRRPEQFF. The CDR3 DNA is TGTGCCAGCAGTGATCCCCGCCCCAGCGGGAGGAGGCCTGAGCAGTTCTTC.

This clonotype was seen a handful of times. V gene TRBV15 combines with J gene TRBJ1-2; D is undetermined. Germline CDR1 is LNHNV and CDR2 is YYDKDF (reference sequence). This CDR3 comprises 13 residues. V shed 6 bases and J shed 6 bases, with 14 bases lying between them. The CDR3 sequence is CATRRPAVHGYTF. CDR3 DNA: TGTGCCACCAGAAGACCAGCCGTTCATGGCTACACCTTC.

The J gene is TRBJ2-7, the V gene TRBV19; D perhaps matches TRBD2 (5 bases). CDR1 LNHDA and CDR2 SQIVND come from the germline V gene (reference sequence). This CDR3 comprises 11 residues. CDR3 sequence (DNA): TGTGCTACGGGGAGTCGGTACGAGCAGTACTTC. This encodes CATGSRYEQYF. Together with reference TRBV19 and TRBJ2-7, the CDR3 gives the full variable domain: DGGITQSPKYLFRKEGQNVTLSCEQNLNHDAMYWYRQDPGQGLRLIYYSQIVNDFQKGDIAEGYSVSREKKESFPLTVTSAQKNPTAFYLCATGSRYEQYFGPGTRLTVT.

This clonotype is deemed medium-sized. The chain is built from TRBV20-1 and TRBJ1-5; 9 nucleotides align to TRBD1. The CDR3 consists of 13 residues. CDR1 and CDR2 from the germline V gene are DFQATT and SNEGSKA (reference sequence). V lost 2 bases, J lost 5 bases, and 1 base stayed unmatched. The CDR3 DNA sequence: TGCAGTGCTAGAAGACAGGGGGATCAGCCCCAGCATTTT. Protein product: CSARRQGDQPQHF.

There are a few counts of this clonotype. V usage is TRBV7-3 and J usage is TRBJ2-1, with D hard to call. Germline V gene sequence: CDR1 SGHTA, CDR2 FQGTGA. V was cut by 2 bases and J by 3 bases, with 5 bases left in between. CDR3 length: 13 amino acids. The CDR3 region has the DNA TGTGCCAGCAGCTTACTAGGCTACAATGAGCAGTTCTTC. Residues: CASSLLGYNEQFF.

This clonotype was seen only once. The chain is built from TRBV28 and TRBJ2-7, with TRBD1 matching over 9 bases. The J segment lost 7 bases and the V segment lost 4 bases, leaving 8 bases of the junction unmatched. CDR1 and CDR2 (germline): MDHEN, SYDVKM. The CDR3 consists of 14 residues. The CDR3 region is CASSSYRGLYEQYF. CDR3 sequence (DNA): TGTGCCAGCAGTTCATACAGGGGGCTGTATGAGCAGTACTTC.

The V and J genes are TRBV7-9 and TRBJ2-3; unclear D gene. Germline CDR1 and CDR2: SEHNR and FQNEAQ (reference sequence). V dropped 5 bases and J dropped 0 bases, with 9 bases sitting between them. CDR3 length: 14 amino acids. CDR3 DNA sequence: TGTGCCAGCAGCGGGTCGGTGAGCACAGATACGCAGTATTTT. Residues: CASSGSVSTDTQYF.

This clonotype was picked up one time. The CDR3 bases are TGTGCCAGCAGCTGGGACGGGAGGAACCGGGAGCTGTTTTTT. It specifies CASSWDGRNRELFF. The rearrangement links TRBV5-8 to TRBJ2-2; the match to TRBD2 covers 7 bases. The V segment lost 3 bases and the J segment 9 bases; nucleotides outside the gene matches: 8. Germline V gene sequence: CDR1 SGHTS, CDR2 YDEGEE. The CDR3 has 14 residues.

The V and J genes are TRBV6-2 or TRBV6-3 and TRBJ2-3; 10 nucleotides align to TRBD2. The V gene end was trimmed by 6 bases and the J gene end by 6 bases; junction bases not matched to a gene: 3. From germline, CDR1 is MNHEY and CDR2 SVGEGT. The CDR3 runs to 13 residues. CDR3 DNA: TGTGCCAGCAGGGCTAGCGGGAGTGATACGCAGTATTTT. Amino acid sequence: CASRASGSDTQYF.

The V call is TRBV19, the J call TRBJ1-5; unclear D gene. The germline V and J ends were trimmed by 3 bases and 4 bases, with 10 bases remaining between them. Per the germline V gene, CDR1 is LNHDA and CDR2 is SQIVND (reference sequence). CDR3 length equals 14 residues. CDR3 in DNA: TGTGCCAGTAGTATGATCCAGGCTAATCAGCCCCAGCATTTT. This gives the protein CASSMIQANQPQHF.

This clonotype was picked up a small number of times. This rearrangement joins TRBV6-1 to TRBJ1-5; TRBD1 matches at 9 bases. CDR3 size: 18 residues. Germline loops: CDR1 MNHNS, CDR2 SASEGT. Trimming at V came to 5 bases and at J to 2 bases, leaving 13 bases not matched to a gene. CDR3 in amino acids: CASSPLGGTGFGNQPQHF. The CDR3 DNA sequence: TGTGCCAGCAGTCCTCTGGGCGGGACAGGGTTCGGCAATCAGCCCCAGCATTTT.

The J gene is TRBJ2-3, the V gene TRBV6-1; D uncertain. Germline CDR1 is MNHNS and CDR2 is SASEGT. Deletions cut 8 bases from V and 2 bases from J, with 5 bases between. This CDR3 spans 11 amino acids. The CDR3 nucleotides read TGTGCCAGCGGGAACACAGATACGCAGTATTTT. Protein: CASGNTDTQYF.